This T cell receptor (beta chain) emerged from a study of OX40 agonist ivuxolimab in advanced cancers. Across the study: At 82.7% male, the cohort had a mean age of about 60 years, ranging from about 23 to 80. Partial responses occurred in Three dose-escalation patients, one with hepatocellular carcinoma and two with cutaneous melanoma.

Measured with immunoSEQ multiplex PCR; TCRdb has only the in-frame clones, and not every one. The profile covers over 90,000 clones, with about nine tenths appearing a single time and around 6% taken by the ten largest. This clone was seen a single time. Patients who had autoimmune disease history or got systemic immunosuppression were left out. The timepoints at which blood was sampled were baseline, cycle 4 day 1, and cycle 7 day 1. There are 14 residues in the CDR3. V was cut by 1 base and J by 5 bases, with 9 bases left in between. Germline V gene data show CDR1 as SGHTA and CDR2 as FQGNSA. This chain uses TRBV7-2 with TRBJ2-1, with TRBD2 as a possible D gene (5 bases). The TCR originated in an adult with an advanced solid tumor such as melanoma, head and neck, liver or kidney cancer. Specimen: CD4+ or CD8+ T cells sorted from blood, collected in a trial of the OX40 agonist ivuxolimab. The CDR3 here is CASSLERANNEQFF. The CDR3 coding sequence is TGTGCCAGCAGCTTAGAGAGGGCCAACAATGAGCAGTTCTTC. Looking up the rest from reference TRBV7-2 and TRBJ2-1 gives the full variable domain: GAGVSQSPSNKVTEKGKDVELRCDPISGHTALYWYRQSLGQGLEFLIYFQGNSAPDKSGLPSDRFSAERTGGSVSTLTIQRTQQEDSAVYLCASSLERANNEQFFGPGTRLTVL.